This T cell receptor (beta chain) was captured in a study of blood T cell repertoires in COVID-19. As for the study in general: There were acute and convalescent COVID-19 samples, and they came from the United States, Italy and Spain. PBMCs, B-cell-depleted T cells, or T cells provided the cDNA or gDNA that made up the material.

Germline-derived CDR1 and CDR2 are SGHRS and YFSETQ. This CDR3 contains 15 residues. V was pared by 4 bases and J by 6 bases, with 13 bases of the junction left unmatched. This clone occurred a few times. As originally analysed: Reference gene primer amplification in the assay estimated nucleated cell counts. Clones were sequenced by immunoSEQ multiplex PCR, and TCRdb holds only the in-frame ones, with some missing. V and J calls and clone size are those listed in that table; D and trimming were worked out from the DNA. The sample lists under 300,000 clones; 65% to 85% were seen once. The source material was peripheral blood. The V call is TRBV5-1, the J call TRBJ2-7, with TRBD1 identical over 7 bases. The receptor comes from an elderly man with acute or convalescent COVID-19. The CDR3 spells CASSLQQGYLAEQYF. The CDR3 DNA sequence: TGCGCCAGCAGCCTCCAACAGGGGTACCTTGCCGAGCAGTACTTC.